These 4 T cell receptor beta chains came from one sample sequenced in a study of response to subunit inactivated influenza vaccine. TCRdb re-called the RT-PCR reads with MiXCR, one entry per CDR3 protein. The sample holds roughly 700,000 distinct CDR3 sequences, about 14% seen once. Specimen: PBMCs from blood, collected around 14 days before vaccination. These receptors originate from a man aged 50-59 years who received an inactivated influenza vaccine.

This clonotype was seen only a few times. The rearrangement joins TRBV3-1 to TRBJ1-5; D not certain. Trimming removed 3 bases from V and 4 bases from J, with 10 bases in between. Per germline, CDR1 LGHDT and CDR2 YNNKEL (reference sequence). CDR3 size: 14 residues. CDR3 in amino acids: CASSQTWENQPQHF. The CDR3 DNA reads TGTGCCAGCAGCCAGACTTGGGAGAATCAGCCCCAGCATTTT.

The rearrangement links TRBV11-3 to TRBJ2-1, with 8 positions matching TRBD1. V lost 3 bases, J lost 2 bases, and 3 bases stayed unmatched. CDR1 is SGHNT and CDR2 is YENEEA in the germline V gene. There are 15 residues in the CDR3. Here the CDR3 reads CASSFEQGAYNEQFF. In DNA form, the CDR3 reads TGTGCCAGCAGCTTCGAACAGGGGGCCTACAATGAGCAGTTCTTC.

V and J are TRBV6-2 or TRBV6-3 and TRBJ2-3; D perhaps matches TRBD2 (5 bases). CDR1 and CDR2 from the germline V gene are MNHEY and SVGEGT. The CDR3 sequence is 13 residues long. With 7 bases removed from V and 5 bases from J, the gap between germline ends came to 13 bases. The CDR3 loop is CASIRIAGDTQYF. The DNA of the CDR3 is TGTGCCAGCATTAGGATCGCGGGAGATACGCAGTATTTT.

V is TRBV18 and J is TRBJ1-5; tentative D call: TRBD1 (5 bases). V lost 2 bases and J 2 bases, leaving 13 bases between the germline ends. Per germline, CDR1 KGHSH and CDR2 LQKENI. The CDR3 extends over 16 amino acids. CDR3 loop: CASSPGTAGGNQPQHF. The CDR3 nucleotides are TGTGCCAGCTCACCAGGGACCGCGGGGGGCAATCAGCCCCAGCATTTT.